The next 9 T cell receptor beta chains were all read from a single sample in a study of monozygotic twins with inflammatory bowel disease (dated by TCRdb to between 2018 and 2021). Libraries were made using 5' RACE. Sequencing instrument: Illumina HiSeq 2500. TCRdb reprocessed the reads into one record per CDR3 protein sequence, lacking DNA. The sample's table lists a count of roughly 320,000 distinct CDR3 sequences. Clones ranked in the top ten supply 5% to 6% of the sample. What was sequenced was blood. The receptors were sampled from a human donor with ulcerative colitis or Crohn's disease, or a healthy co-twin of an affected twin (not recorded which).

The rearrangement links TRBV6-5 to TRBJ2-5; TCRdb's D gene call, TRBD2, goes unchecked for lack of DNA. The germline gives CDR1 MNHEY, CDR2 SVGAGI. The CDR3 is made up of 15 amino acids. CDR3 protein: CASSFRTSGSETQYF.

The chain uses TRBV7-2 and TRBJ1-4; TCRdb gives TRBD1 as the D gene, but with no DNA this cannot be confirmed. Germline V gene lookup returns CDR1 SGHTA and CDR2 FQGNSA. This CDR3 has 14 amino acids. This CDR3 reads CASSLRGVNEKLFF.

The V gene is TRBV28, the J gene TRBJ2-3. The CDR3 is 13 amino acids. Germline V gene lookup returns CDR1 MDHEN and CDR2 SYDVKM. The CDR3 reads CASRERSTDTQYF.

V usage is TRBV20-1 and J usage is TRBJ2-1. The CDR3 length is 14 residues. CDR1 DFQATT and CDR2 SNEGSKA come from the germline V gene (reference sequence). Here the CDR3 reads CSARDRLGVNEQFF.

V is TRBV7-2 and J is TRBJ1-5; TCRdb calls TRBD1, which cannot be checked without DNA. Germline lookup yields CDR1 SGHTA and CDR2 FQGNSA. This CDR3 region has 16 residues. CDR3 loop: CASSFRTGGGSQPQHF.

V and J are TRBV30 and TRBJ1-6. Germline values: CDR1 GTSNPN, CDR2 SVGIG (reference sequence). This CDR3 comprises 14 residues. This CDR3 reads CAWTGSSYNSPLHF.

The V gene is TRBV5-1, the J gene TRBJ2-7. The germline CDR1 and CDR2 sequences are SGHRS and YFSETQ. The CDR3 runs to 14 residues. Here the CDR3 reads CASSHKGGSYEQYF.

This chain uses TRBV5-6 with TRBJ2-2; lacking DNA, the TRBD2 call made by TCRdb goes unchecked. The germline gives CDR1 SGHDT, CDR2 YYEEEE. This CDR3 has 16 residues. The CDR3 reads CASSFAAHVNTGELFF.

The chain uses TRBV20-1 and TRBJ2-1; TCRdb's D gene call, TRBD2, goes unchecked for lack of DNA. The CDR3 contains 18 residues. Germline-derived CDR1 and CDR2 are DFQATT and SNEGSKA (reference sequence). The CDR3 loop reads CSVPRALRDARGYNEQFF.